Listed below are T cell receptor beta chains from one sample, sequenced in a study of T cells in Graves' hyperthyroidism and ophthalmopathy. TCRdb re-called the multiplex PCR reads through MiXCR, storing one row per CDR3 protein. The sample holds roughly 700,000 distinct CDR3 sequences, 15% to 20% seen once. The source material was blood. The origin of the receptors is a man aged 45-65 years with Graves' hyperthyroidism. CDR3s include the opening cysteine and the closing phenylalanine or tryptophan. D genes are given only for firm matches. Size is stated for part of the rows, as once, few or many counts, or as a class when the clone is expanded.

abundance: .; j_gene: TRBJ1-1; v_gene: TRBV4-1; d_gene: TRBD1; CDR3aa: CASRDAIVAQQGGLNTEAFF; CDR3nt: TGCGCCAGCAGGGACGCCATCGTCGCTCAACAGGGGGGCCTGAACACTGAAGCTTTCTTT
abundance: many; j_gene: TRBJ1-2; v_gene: TRBV10-3; d_gene: .; CDR3aa: CAISGPENYGYTF; CDR3nt: TGTGCCATCAGTGGTCCAGAAAACTATGGCTACACCTTC
abundance: .; j_gene: TRBJ1-4; v_gene: TRBV10-1; d_gene: .; CDR3aa: CASSESRVDEKLFF; CDR3nt: TGCGCCAGCAGTGAGTCCAGGGTTGATGAAAAACTGTTTTTT
abundance: .; j_gene: TRBJ1-3; v_gene: TRBV30; d_gene: .; CDR3aa: CAWTGLGGNTIYF; CDR3nt: TGTGCCTGGACAGGGCTCGGGGGAAACACCATATATTTT
abundance: .; j_gene: TRBJ2-4; v_gene: TRBV20-1; d_gene: .; CDR3aa: CSARTEIGIQYF; CDR3nt: TGCAGTGCCAGGACAGAGATAGGCATTCAGTACTTC
abundance: .; j_gene: TRBJ2-3; v_gene: TRBV12-3/TRBV12-4; d_gene: .; CDR3aa: CASNPRGHTDTQYF; CDR3nt: TGTGCCAGCAACCCCAGGGGTCACACAGATACGCAGTATTTT
abundance: .; j_gene: TRBJ2-1; v_gene: TRBV7-9; d_gene: .; CDR3aa: CASSLRQGDEQFF; CDR3nt: TGTGCCAGCAGCTTAAGGCAGGGTGATGAGCAGTTCTTC
abundance: few; j_gene: TRBJ1-1; v_gene: TRBV10-3; d_gene: TRBD1; CDR3aa: CATGQGDFTEAFF; CDR3nt: TGTGCCACCGGACAGGGGGATTTCACTGAAGCTTTCTTT
abundance: .; j_gene: TRBJ2-2; v_gene: TRBV7-9; d_gene: .; CDR3aa: CASSTDTGELFF; CDR3nt: TGTGCCAGCAGCACAGACACCGGGGAGCTGTTTTTT
abundance: many; j_gene: TRBJ1-1; v_gene: TRBV6-5; d_gene: .; CDR3aa: CASSYSSGYLNTEAFF; CDR3nt: TGTGCCAGCAGTTACTCATCAGGGTACTTGAACACTGAAGCTTTCTTT
abundance: many; j_gene: TRBJ2-1; v_gene: TRBV27; d_gene: TRBD2; CDR3aa: CASSLAGGPSYEQFF; CDR3nt: TGTGCCAGCAGTTTAGCGGGAGGGCCTAGCTATGAGCAGTTCTTC
abundance: .; j_gene: TRBJ2-1; v_gene: TRBV18; d_gene: TRBD1; CDR3aa: CASSHRGQGGVYEQFF; CDR3nt: TGTGCCAGCTCACACCGGGGACAGGGGGGAGTATATGAGCAGTTCTTC
abundance: .; j_gene: TRBJ2-6; v_gene: TRBV28; d_gene: .; CDR3aa: CASSSRFSGANVLTF; CDR3nt: TGTGCCAGCAGTTCCCGATTCTCTGGGGCCAACGTCCTGACTTTC
abundance: few; j_gene: TRBJ2-1; v_gene: TRBV10-2; d_gene: TRBD2; CDR3aa: CASSETSGRAHEQFF; CDR3nt: TGCGCCAGCAGTGAGACTAGCGGGAGGGCCCATGAGCAGTTCTTC
abundance: many; j_gene: TRBJ2-5; v_gene: TRBV27; d_gene: .; CDR3aa: CATAPGRQETQYF; CDR3nt: TGTGCCACCGCTCCGGGACGACAAGAGACCCAGTACTTC
abundance: many; j_gene: TRBJ2-5; v_gene: TRBV20-1; d_gene: .; CDR3aa: CSKEPGRVIETQYF; CDR3nt: TGCAGTAAGGAACCGGGACGGGTTATCGAGACCCAGTACTTC
abundance: .; j_gene: TRBJ1-2; v_gene: TRBV19; d_gene: TRBD1; CDR3aa: CASSPGRGVNYGYTF; CDR3nt: TGTGCCAGTAGTCCCGGCAGGGGGGTTAACTATGGCTACACCTTC
abundance: many; j_gene: TRBJ2-7; v_gene: TRBV7-2; d_gene: .; CDR3aa: CASSNRDEQYF; CDR3nt: TGTGCCAGCAGCAACCGGGACGAGCAGTACTTC
abundance: many; j_gene: TRBJ2-2; v_gene: TRBV20-1; d_gene: TRBD2; CDR3aa: CSASQLAGGPGGELFF; CDR3nt: TGCAGTGCTAGTCAGCTAGCGGGAGGGCCCGGCGGGGAGCTGTTTTTT
abundance: .; j_gene: TRBJ1-6; v_gene: TRBV5-5; d_gene: .; CDR3aa: CASSLLSGANNSPLHF; CDR3nt: TGTGCCAGCAGCTTGCTCTCGGGGGCGAATAATTCACCCCTCCACTTT
abundance: .; j_gene: TRBJ2-2; v_gene: TRBV9; d_gene: .; CDR3aa: CASSAKTGELFF; CDR3nt: TGTGCCAGCAGCGCCAAAACCGGGGAGCTGTTTTTT
abundance: few; j_gene: TRBJ2-3; v_gene: TRBV5-1; d_gene: TRBD2; CDR3aa: CASSFSGGGADTQYF; CDR3nt: TGCGCCAGCAGCTTTTCGGGAGGGGGAGCAGATACGCAGTATTTT
abundance: .; j_gene: TRBJ2-6; v_gene: TRBV29-1; d_gene: .; CDR3aa: CSVARGSGANVLTF; CDR3nt: TGCAGCGTTGCTCGGGGGTCTGGGGCCAACGTCCTGACTTTC
abundance: many; j_gene: TRBJ1-5; v_gene: TRBV7-4; d_gene: .; CDR3aa: CASSPTGHQPQHF; CDR3nt: TGTGCCAGCAGCCCAACAGGGCATCAGCCCCAGCATTTT
abundance: .; j_gene: TRBJ2-7; v_gene: TRBV2; d_gene: TRBD2; CDR3aa: CASSYLTSGGYEQYF; CDR3nt: TGTGCCAGCAGTTACCTGACTAGCGGGGGCTACGAGCAGTACTTC
abundance: few; j_gene: TRBJ2-1; v_gene: TRBV20-1; d_gene: TRBD1; CDR3aa: CSAQDRAGVYEQFF; CDR3nt: TGCAGTGCTCAAGACAGGGCAGGGGTTTATGAGCAGTTCTTC